The subject of this entry is one T cell receptor beta chain. Its antigen remains undetermined. Base qualities were left out, and no much larger clone turns up one base away. This record belongs to a study of cytomegalovirus exposure and HLA in healthy donors (dated by TCRdb to the late 2010s). As for the study more broadly: According to a later analysis, the 120 or so validation repertoires were produced on the same platform as the roughly 720 repertoires of the first cohort. The study aimed to test whether signatures of past pathogen exposure could be identified by cataloging public T cell receptors. A separate validation cohort of over a hundred different subjects was used in addition to the roughly 700-subject first cohort. To predict cytomegalovirus infection status, the study combined high-throughput TCR immunosequencing, statistical association of individual TCRs with disease status, and machine learning. Results and caveats for the whole study, not just this receptor: In a later analysis, TCRs clustered in the first cohort were found to also tend to co-occur in the 120 validation repertoires, with roughly 93% of cluster scores above 0. A total of roughly 160 TCR beta chains were listed by the study as associated with cytomegalovirus. In both the original and validation cohorts, the classifier was reported to diagnose cytomegalovirus status with high specificity and sensitivity. It was suggested by the authors that the approach could potentially be generalized to other disease states and immunological phenotypes. Across donors, most TCR sequences were observed very rarely, whereas some public TCRs were present in many individuals. In vitro tests confirmed that a few of the cytomegalovirus-associated TCR beta chains recognize cytomegalovirus antigens. The validation cohort had no HLA typing available for a later analysis, so co-occurrence within that cohort was assessed over all 110 or so repertoires.

Receptor libraries were prepared by the immunoSEQ multiplex PCR assay. Per the source publication's procedure: A statistical classification framework was built for diagnosing cytomegalovirus status from the catalog of TCR beta chain sequences. Drawn from immuneACCESS, this table holds only the in-frame rearrangements with V and J called that TCRdb kept. Clones are partly lost; checked studies trace under half to an unresolved V gene and leave the rest unexplained. The D gene and trimming were derived from the DNA, and the V and J assignments and clone size from that table. The table for this sample lists some 330,000 clones; just over 85% of them were counted only once. Of the sample, 0.65% to 0.85% falls within the top ten clones. Separate from the approximately 730-subject first cohort, the validation cohort of 90 to 150 subjects was the group to which the donors belonged. CDR1 PRHDT and CDR2 FYEKMQ are derived from the germline V gene (reference sequence). Deletion took 5 bases off V and 8 bases off J, with a span of 17 bases between the germline ends. Including cysteine and phenylalanine, the CDR3 has 14 amino acids. Only the CDR3 portion is preserved as DNA: 42 bases, with reading frame beginning at the first base.

This clonotype originated in a woman aged 18-30 years in good health and CMV-seronegative. The sample was PBMCs. Recombination joined TRBV13 with TRBJ2-3; the D gene is perhaps TRBD2, from 6 matching bases. The CDR3 region: CASSGSGFMGTQYF. The sequence in DNA is TGTGCCAGCAGCGGAAGCGGGTTTATGGGTACGCAGTATTTT.